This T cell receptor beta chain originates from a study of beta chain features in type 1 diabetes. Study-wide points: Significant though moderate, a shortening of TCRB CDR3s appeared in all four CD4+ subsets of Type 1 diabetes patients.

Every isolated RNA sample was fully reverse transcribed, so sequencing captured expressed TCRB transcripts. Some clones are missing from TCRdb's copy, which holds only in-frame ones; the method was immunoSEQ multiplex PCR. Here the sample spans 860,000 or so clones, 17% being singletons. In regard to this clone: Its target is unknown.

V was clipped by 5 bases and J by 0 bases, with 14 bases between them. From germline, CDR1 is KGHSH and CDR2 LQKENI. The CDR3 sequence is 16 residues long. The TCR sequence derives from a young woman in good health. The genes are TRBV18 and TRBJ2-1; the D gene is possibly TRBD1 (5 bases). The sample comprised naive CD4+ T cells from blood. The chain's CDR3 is CASSETPGHSYNEQFF. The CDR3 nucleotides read TGTGCCAGCTCAGAAACCCCCGGACACTCCTACAATGAGCAGTTCTTC.